This entry concerns a single TCR beta chain. Its antigen is unknown. This sample was taken from a study of a mutant IDH1 vaccine in newly diagnosed glioma. On the study more broadly: Among treated patients, 62.5% were male and about 38% female, and mean age was approximately 43 years.

Broader study findings: It seemed that pseudoprogression was not linked to changes in the top peripheral T cell clonotypes.

Germline loops: CDR1 SGHTA, CDR2 FQGNSA. CDR3 length: 14 amino acids. V trimming: 8 bases; J trimming: 2 bases; junction bases outside the gene matches: 3. The protocol was immunoSEQ multiplex PCR, while the TCRdb copy is restricted to in-frame clones and leaves out a portion. The sample records just over 80,000 clones, 85% being singletons. Time point specified: week 23, last vaccination. Every vaccine dose comprised 300 ug of mutant IDH1 20-mer peptide plus topical imiquimod. The study enrolled donors with new WHO grade 3 or 4 IDH1-mutant, ATRX-lost astrocytomas. The receptor was isolated from a man aged 30-40 years with glioma. Some clones in this sample may be carry-over from other donors' samples. V and J are TRBV7-2 and TRBJ2-1, with TRBD2 matching over 10 bases. The sequences come from PBMCs, collected from a glioma patient whose treatment included an IDH1 peptide vaccine. The CDR3 region has the DNA TGTGCCAGCGCGAGCGGGGGGGCCTACAATGAGCAGTTCTTC. Residues: CASASGGAYNEQFF.